The present entry profiles one TCR beta chain with its context. The source of the sample is a study of blood T cell repertoires in COVID-19. Across the study: The study drew acute and convalescent COVID-19 samples from the United States, Italy and Spain. T cells, B-cell-depleted T cells, or PBMCs provided the cDNA or gDNA that served as material.

In the authors' workflow: Cell counts per sample came from amplifying reference gene primers. Clones were read by immunoSEQ multiplex PCR, and TCRdb kept only the in-frame ones, dropping some. The V and J calls and clone size were taken over from that table, and D and trimming were inferred from the DNA. The data show tens of thousands of clones, roughly 83% seen once. CDR1 is LNHDA, CDR2 SQIVND, per germline (reference sequence). The CDR3 is made up of 11 amino acids. The V end was cut by 7 bases, the J end by 2 bases, with 5 bases between. This TCR came from a woman aged 80 or over with acute or convalescent COVID-19. The material sequenced was peripheral blood. This chain joins TRBV19 and TRBJ2-5, with D unclear. The CDR3 DNA reads TGTGCCAGTATCCGGCAAGAGACCCAGTACTTC. It specifies CASIRQETQYF.